This T cell receptor beta chain was observed in a study of blood T cell repertoires in COVID-19. Study context: Spain, Italy and the United States supplied samples that represented acute and convalescent COVID-19. T cells, B-cell-depleted T cells, or PBMCs supplied cDNA or gDNA.

Authors' analysis steps: Reference gene primer amplification gave estimated nucleated cell counts. Using immunoSEQ multiplex PCR, the repertoire was profiled, and TCRdb retains in-frame clones only, with some absent. V and J calls and clone size are given by that table; D and trimming were obtained from the DNA. The data contain some 150,000 clones, around 84% of them singletons. Unmatched junction bases numbered 14, after V lost 5 bases and J lost 4 bases. The germline gives CDR1 MNHNY, CDR2 SVGAGI (reference sequence). The CDR3 consists of 17 residues. Sequenced material: peripheral blood. This chain connects TRBV6-6 to TRBJ2-3; TRBD1 matches 8 bases. This receptor was identified in a human donor in a cohort sampled during active COVID-19. CDR3 sequence: CASSPLAYTGGPDTQYF. CDR3 nucleotide sequence: TGTGCCAGCAGTCCCTTAGCGTATACAGGGGGGCCAGATACGCAGTATTTT.